Sequencing of this TCR beta chain was carried out in a study of blood T cell repertoires in COVID-19. Study background: Acute and convalescent COVID-19 samples came from the United States, Italy and Spain. The cDNA or gDNA used as material had been derived from T cells, B-cell-depleted T cells, or PBMCs.

Produced via immunoSEQ multiplex PCR; TCRdb's table is partial and in-frame only. The table lists roughly 55,000 clones, around 73% of them singletons. Germline V gene lookup returns CDR1 KGHDR and CDR2 SFDVKD. V shed 4 bases, J shed 11 bases, and the junction held 10 bases outside the gene matches. CDR3 length: 14 residues. Sequencing input: peripheral blood. The source is a man at least 80 years old with acute or convalescent COVID-19. The chain joins TRBV24-1 to TRBJ1-5; 7 nucleotides agree with TRBD1. The CDR3 nucleotides are TGTGCCACCAGTGACACAGGGGCACGAAGCGCCCAGCATTTT. It codes for CATSDTGARSAQHF.